This is a list of T cell receptor beta chains from one sample in a study of control samples from healthy donors and cancer patients. Sequenced by immunoSEQ multiplex PCR; TCRdb stores in-frame clones only, minus some. Among approximately 100,000 clones listed, approximately 90% were seen once. Sequenced material: PBMCs. The origin of the receptors is a man in his 60s with lung cancer. Each CDR3 is given with its conserved first and last residue. Clone size is not always given. Where it is, it says once, few, many or a class for expanded clones.

J	V	size	CDR3
TRBJ1-6	TRBV11-1	.	CASSLGGLSPLHF
TRBJ2-1	TRBV6-5	.	CASSSGPSSGNEQFF
TRBJ2-3	TRBV15	few	CATSKLLSARETDTQYF
TRBJ2-1	TRBV5-8	.	CASSLDPFF
TRBJ2-1	TRBV6-7	.	CASSPKGGARNEQFF
TRBJ2-7	TRBV6-1	.	CASTVDGSSREQYF
TRBJ2-5	TRBV5-1	.	CASSLAGGQETQYF
TRBJ2-7	TRBV27	.	CASSLKTGGFYEQYF
TRBJ2-7	TRBV7-8	.	CASTTDGYEQYF
TRBJ1-5	TRBV11-3	few	CASSKDSSNQPQHF
TRBJ2-5	TRBV24-1	.	CATSDPRAEGTQYF
TRBJ1-5	TRBV6-1	.	CASSEVGYSNQPQHF
TRBJ1-5	TRBV19	many	CASSFKGADRVSNQPQHF
TRBJ2-3	TRBV3-1/TRBV3-2	.	CASSPSPVDTQYF